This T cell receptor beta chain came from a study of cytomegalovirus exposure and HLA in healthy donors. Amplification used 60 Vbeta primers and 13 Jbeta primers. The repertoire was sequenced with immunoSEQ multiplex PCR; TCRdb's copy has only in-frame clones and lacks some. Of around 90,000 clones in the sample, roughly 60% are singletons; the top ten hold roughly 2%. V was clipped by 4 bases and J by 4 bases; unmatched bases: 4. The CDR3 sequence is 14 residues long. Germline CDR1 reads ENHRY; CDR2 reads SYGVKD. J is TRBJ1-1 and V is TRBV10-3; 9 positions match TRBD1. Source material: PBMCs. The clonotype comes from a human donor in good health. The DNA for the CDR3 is TGTGCCATCAGTGCACCGGGACAGGGCACTGAAGCTTTCTTT. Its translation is CAISAPGQGTEAFF.